This T cell receptor (beta chain) was recovered during a study of OX40 agonist ivuxolimab in advanced cancers. Some background on the complete study: Ivuxolimab was a fully human IgG2 agonistic monoclonal antibody targeting the costimulatory receptor OX40 (CD134). Partial responses occurred in three dose-escalation patients, of whom one had hepatocellular carcinoma and two had cutaneous melanoma. In the dose-escalation cohort, 75% to 85% of patients were male, and the mean age was approximately 60 years with a range of roughly 20 to 79. Intravenous ivuxolimab was administered to patients every 2 weeks at six dose levels: 0.01, 0.1, 0.3, 1.5, 3 and 10 mg/kg. The paper reports the monotherapy dose-escalation portion (N = 52 patients) of the phase I ivuxolimab trial. Of the roughly 51 patients in dose escalation, some 20 had hepatocellular carcinoma, some 15 had melanoma, 9 had renal cell carcinoma and 9 had head and neck cancer. Prior anti-PD-1, anti-PD-L1 or anti-CTLA-4 therapy was permitted, and checkpoint inhibitors had been received by about 37% of dose-escalation patients. Peripheral TCRbeta sequencing was intended to test whether TCR sequence diversity was altered and clonal T-cell expansion was caused by ivuxolimab. On the study overall, not on this receptor specifically: At doses from 0.1 to 3.0 mg/kg, clonal expansion was seen in both CD4+ and CD8+ blood T cells between baseline and week 6. After ivuxolimab, CD8+ T cells had more expanded clones than CD4+ T cells on average. Which antigens the clonally expanded peripheral T cells were specific for was not determined. Low levels of normalized T-cell clonal expansion were also shown by some nonresponding patients. Partial responders in the 0.1-3.0 mg/kg groups had among the lowest normalized peripheral clonal expansion, especially among CD8+ T cells.

CDR3 length: 16 amino acids, cysteine to phenylalanine. Only the CDR3 DNA stays, 48 bases, in frame from base 1. According to the germline V gene, CDR1 reads MNHNS and CDR2 reads SASEGT. V loses 1 base, J loses 4 bases, and the germline ends lie 15 bases apart. Notes on this clone: No antigen is known for it. Within one base of it there is no much larger clone, and no base qualities were kept.

To sequence the TCRbeta CDR3 region, genomic DNA was isolated from the sorted cells. TCRbeta CDR3 regions were sequenced using the immunoSEQ Assay. In its TCRdb copy, this immuneACCESS table keeps in-frame sequences only and misses some clones. Where compared with another copy, unresolved V genes explain less than half of these, and the others have no known cause. This sample gives roughly 75,000 clones in total; around four fifths of them show up just once. Clones ranked in the top ten supply less than 0.85% of the sample. Patients with autoimmune disease history or receiving systemic immunosuppression were excluded from the trial. In every dose cohort, peripheral blood was drawn for TCR sequencing at baseline, cycle 4 day 1, and cycle 7 day 1. Samples came from an open-label, multicenter, first-in-human phase I dose-escalation trial of ivuxolimab. Adults with locally advanced or metastatic melanoma, renal cell carcinoma, hepatocellular carcinoma or head and neck squamous cell carcinoma were enrolled in the trial. Before TCR sequencing, CD4+ T cells and CD8+ T cells were sorted from peripheral blood as separate populations.

The chain joins TRBV6-1 to TRBJ2-3, and TRBD1 may be the D gene, going by 6 matching bases. The source was CD4+ or CD8+ T cells sorted from blood, collected in a trial of the OX40 agonist ivuxolimab. This receptor was taken from an adult with an advanced solid tumor such as melanoma, head and neck, liver or kidney cancer. The CDR3 protein is CASSEDKLGAADTQYF. The sequence in DNA is TGTGCCAGCAGTGAAGATAAGTTGGGGGCGGCAGATACGCAGTATTTT.